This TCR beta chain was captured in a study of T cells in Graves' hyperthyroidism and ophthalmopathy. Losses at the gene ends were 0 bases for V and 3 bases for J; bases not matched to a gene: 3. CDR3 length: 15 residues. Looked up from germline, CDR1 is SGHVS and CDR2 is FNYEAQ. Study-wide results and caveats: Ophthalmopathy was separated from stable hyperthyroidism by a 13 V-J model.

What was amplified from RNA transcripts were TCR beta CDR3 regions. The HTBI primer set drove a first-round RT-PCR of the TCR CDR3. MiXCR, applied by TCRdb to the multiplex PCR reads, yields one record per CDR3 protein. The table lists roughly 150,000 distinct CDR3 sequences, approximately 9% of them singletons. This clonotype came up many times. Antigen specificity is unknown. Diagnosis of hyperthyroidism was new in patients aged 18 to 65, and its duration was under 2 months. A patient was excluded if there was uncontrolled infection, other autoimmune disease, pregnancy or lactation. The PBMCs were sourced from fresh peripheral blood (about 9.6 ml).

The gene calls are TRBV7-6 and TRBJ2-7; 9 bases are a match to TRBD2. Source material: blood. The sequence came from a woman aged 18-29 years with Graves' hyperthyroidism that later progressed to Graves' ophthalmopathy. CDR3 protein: CASSLASGGGYEQYF. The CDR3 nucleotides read TGTGCCAGCAGCTTAGCTAGCGGGGGAGGCTACGAGCAGTACTTC.